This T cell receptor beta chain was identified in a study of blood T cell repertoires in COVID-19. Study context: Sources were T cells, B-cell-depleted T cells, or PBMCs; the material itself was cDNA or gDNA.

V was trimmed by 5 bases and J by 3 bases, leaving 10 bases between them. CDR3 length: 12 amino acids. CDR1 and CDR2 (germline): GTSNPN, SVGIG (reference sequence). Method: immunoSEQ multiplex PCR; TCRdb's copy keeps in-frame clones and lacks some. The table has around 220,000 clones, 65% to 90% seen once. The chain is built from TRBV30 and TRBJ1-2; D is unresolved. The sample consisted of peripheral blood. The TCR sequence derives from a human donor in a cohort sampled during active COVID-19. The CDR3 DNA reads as TGTGCCTGGGCCCAGGACTACTATGGCTACACCTTC. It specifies CAWAQDYYGYTF.